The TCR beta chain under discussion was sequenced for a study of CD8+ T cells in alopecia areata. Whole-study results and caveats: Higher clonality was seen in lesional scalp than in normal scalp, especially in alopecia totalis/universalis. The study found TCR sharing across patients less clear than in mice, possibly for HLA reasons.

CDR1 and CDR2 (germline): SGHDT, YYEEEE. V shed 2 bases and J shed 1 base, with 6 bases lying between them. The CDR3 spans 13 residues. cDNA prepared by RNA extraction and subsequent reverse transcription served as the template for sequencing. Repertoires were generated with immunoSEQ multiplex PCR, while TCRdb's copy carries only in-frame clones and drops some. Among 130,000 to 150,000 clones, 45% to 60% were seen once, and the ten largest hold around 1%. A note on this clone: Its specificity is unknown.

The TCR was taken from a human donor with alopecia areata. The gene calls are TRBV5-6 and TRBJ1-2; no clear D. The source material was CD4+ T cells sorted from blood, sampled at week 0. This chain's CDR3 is CASSFRDNYGYTF. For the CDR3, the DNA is TGTGCCAGCAGCTTTAGGGATAACTATGGCTACACCTTC.